The present T cell receptor beta chain was sequenced within a study of pediatric ulcerative colitis. The study, taken as a whole, reports: Ulcerative colitis patients shared more blood-rectal clones than controls. Some T cells in rectal biopsies may come from blood, especially with overt colitis.

This was a survey-level run. Method: immunoSEQ multiplex PCR; TCRdb's copy keeps in-frame clones and lacks some. The sample shows roughly 16,000 clones, about 80% of them seen only once. Rectal tissue came from one to two pinch biopsies taken at colonoscopy. The CDR3 is 18 residues long. Trimming pared 1 base from V and 3 bases from J, leaving 19 bases between. In germline, CDR1 is LGHNA, CDR2 YNFKEQ. This clone was detected only once. Its antigen is currently unknown. Input material: gut tissue. The chain employs TRBV4-2 and TRBJ2-1, with a tentative D call TRBD2 (5 bases). This TCR derives from a boy between 10 and 17 years old who was a control in a study of pediatric ulcerative colitis. The CDR3 DNA reads TGTGCCAGCAGCCAAGCCCCTCTTTTCATGGGAGACTACAATGAGCAGTTCTTC. This sequence encodes CASSQAPLFMGDYNEQFF.